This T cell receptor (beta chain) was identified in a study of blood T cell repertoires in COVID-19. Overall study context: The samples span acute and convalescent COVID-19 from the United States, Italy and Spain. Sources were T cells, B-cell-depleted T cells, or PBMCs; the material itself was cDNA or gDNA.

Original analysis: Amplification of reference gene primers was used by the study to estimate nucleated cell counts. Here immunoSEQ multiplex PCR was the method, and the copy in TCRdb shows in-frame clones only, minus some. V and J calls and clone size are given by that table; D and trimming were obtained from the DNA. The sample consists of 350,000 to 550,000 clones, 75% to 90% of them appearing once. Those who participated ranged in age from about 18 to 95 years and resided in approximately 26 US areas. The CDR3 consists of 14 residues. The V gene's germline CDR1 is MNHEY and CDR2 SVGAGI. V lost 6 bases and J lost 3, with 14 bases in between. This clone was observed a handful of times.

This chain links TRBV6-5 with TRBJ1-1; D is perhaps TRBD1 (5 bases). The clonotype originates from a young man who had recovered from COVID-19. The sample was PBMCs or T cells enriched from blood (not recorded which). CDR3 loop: CASRLGGDHTEAFF. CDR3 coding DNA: TGTGCCAGCAGACTGGGGGGGGATCACACTGAAGCTTTCTTT.